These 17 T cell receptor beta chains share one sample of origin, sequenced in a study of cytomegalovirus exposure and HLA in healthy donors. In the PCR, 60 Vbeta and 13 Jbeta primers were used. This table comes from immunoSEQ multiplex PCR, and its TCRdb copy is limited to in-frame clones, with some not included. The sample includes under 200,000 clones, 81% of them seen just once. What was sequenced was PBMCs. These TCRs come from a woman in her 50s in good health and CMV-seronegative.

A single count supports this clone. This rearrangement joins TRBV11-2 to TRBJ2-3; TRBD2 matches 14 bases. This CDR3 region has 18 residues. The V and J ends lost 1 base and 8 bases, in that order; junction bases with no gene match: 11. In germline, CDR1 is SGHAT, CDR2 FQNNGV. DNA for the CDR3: TGTGCCAGCAGCTTAGGAGGGACTAGCGGGAGAGGGTGGAGTACGCAGTATTTT. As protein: CASSLGGTSGRGWSTQYF.

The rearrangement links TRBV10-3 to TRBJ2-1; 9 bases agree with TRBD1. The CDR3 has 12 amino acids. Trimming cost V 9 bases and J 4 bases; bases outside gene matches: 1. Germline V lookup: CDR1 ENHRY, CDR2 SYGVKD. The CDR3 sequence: CAIGQGYNEQFF. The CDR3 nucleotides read TGTGCCATAGGACAGGGGTACAATGAGCAGTTCTTC.

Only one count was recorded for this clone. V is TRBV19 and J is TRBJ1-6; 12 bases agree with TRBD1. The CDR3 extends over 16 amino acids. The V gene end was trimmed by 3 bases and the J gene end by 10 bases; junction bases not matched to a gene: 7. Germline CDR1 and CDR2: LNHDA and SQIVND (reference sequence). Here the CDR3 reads CASSIPGTGGGSPLHF. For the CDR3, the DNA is TGTGCCAGTAGTATTCCCGGGACAGGGGGCGGATCACCCCTCCACTTT.

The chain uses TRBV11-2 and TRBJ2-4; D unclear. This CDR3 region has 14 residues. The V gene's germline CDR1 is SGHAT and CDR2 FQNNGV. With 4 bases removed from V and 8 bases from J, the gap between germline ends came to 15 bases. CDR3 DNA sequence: TGTGCCAGCAGCTACCGAGTTCAAACGGACATTCAGTACTTC. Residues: CASSYRVQTDIQYF. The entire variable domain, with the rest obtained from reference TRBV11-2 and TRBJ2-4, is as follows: EAGVAQSPRYKIIEKRQSVAFWCNPISGHATLYWYQQILGQGPKLLIQFQNNGVVDDSQLPKDRFSAERLKGVDSTLKIQPAKLEDSAVYLCASSYRVQTDIQYFGAGTRLSVL.

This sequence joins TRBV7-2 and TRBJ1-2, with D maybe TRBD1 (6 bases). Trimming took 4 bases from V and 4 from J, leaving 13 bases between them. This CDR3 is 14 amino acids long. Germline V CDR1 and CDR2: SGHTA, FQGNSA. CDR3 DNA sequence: TGTGCCAGCAGCTCCCTAACAGGGCTCTATGGCTACACCTTC. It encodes CASSSLTGLYGYTF.

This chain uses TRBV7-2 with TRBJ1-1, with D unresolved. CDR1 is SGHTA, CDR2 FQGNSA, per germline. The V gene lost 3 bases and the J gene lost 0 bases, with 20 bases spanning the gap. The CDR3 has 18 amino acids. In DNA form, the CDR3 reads TGTGCCAGCAGCTTTACTACCGGGATCCTGATGATGAACACTGAAGCTTTCTTT. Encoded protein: CASSFTTGILMMNTEAFF.

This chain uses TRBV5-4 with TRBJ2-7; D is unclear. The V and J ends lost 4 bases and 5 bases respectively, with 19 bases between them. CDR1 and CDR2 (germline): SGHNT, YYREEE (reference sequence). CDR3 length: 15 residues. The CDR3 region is CASSPTSSPRDEQYF. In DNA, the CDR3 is TGTGCCAGCAGCCCAACATCATCCCCTCGGGACGAGCAGTACTTC.

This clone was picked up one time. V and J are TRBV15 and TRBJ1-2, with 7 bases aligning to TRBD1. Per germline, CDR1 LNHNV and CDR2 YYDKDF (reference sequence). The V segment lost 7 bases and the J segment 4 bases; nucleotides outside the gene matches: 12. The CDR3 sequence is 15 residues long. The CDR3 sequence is CATTRPDRAPYGYTF. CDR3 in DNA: TGTGCCACCACCCGACCAGACAGGGCCCCCTATGGCTACACCTTC.

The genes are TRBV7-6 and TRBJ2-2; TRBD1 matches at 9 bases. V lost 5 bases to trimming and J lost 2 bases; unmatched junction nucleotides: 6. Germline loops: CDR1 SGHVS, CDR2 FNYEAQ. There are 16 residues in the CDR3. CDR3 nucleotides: TGTGCCAGCAGCCCGAGGACAGGGGAAAACACCGGGGAGCTGTTTTTT. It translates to CASSPRTGENTGELFF.

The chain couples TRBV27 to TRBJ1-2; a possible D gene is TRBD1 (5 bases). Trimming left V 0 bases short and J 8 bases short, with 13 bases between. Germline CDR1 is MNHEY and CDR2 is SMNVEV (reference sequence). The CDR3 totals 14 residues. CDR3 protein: CASSLSFRVEGYTF. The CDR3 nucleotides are TGTGCCAGCAGTTTATCGTTCAGGGTAGAAGGCTACACCTTC.

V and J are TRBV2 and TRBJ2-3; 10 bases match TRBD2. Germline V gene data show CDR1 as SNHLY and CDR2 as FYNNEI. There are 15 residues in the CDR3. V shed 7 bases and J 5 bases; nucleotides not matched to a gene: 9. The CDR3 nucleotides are TGTGCCAGCACCCCCACGGGACTAGCGATAGATACGCAGTATTTT. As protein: CASTPTGLAIDTQYF.

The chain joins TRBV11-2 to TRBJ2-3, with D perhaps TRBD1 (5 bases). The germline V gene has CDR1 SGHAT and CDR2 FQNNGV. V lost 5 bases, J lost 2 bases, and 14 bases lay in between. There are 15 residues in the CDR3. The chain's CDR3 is CASSIGVGATDTQYF. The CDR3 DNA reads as TGTGCCAGCAGCATCGGCGTAGGGGCCACAGATACGCAGTATTTT.

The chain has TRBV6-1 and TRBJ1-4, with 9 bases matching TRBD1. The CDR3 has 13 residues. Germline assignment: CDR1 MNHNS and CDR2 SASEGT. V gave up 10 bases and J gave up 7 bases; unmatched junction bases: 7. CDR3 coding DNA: TGTGCCACCACAGGGGGCCTTTCTGAAAAACTGTTTTTT. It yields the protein CATTGGLSEKLFF.

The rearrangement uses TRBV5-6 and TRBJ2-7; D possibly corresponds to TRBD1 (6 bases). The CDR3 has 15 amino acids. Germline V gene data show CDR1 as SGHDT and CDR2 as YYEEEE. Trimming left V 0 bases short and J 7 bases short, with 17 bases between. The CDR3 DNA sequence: TGTGCCAGCAGCTTGGGGTCAGGGGCACTAGGTGAGCAGTACTTC. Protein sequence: CASSLGSGALGEQYF.

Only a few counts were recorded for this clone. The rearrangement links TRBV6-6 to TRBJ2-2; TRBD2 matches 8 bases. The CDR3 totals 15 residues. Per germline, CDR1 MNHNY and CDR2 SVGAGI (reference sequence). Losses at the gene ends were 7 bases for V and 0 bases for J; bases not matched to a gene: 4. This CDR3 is CASTGGRPNTGELFF. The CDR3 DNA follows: TGTGCCAGCACCGGCGGGAGGCCGAACACCGGGGAGCTGTTTTTT.

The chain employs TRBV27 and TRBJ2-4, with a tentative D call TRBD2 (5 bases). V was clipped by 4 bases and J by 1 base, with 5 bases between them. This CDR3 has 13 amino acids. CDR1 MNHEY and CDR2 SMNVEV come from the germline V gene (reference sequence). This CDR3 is CASSSGAKNIQYF. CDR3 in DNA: TGTGCCAGCAGTTCGGGGGCCAAAAACATTCAGTACTTC.

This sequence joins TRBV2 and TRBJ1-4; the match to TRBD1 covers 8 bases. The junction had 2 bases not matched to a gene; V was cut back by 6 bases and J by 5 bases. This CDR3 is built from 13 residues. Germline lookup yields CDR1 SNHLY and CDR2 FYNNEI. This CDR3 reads CASRGQGNEKLFF. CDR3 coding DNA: TGTGCCAGCAGAGGACAGGGCAATGAAAAACTGTTTTTT.